One sample yielded the 11 T cell receptor beta chains listed below, sequenced in a study of blood T cell repertoires in COVID-19. The repertoire was sequenced with immunoSEQ multiplex PCR; TCRdb's copy has only in-frame clones and lacks some. The sample lists approximately 300,000 clones; 90% were seen once. Sequenced sample: peripheral blood. These receptors were obtained from a woman aged 45-65 years with COVID-19, enrolled during active disease.

The table lists this clone with a count of one. This rearrangement joins TRBV7-9 to TRBJ2-1, with a possible D match to TRBD2 (5 bases). In germline, CDR1 is SEHNR, CDR2 FQNEAQ (reference sequence). The CDR3 contains 15 residues. Trimming removed 1 base at V and 2 bases at J, with 9 bases between. Here the CDR3 DNA reads TGTGCCAGCAGCTTAGTAGGACTTCCCTACAATGAGCAGTTCTTC. Protein sequence: CASSLVGLPYNEQFF.

The V and J genes are TRBV7-9 and TRBJ2-2; 10 bases are a match to TRBD2. The germline V gene encodes CDR1 SEHNR and CDR2 FQNEAQ (reference sequence). V lost 4 bases to trimming and J lost 13 bases; unmatched junction nucleotides: 12. This CDR3 has 15 amino acids. DNA for the CDR3: TGTGCCAGCAGCTCCCTCCTAGCGGGGGCGTCTTGGCTGTTTTTT. Its protein is CASSSLLAGASWLFF.

The V gene is TRBV19, the J gene TRBJ1-5, with TRBD1 matching 7 bases. J gave up 0 bases and V 1 base, and 3 bases lay outside the gene matches. CDR3 size: 16 residues. Germline CDR1 LNHDA, CDR2 SQIVND (reference sequence). Here the CDR3 reads CASSIGQGFSNQPQHF. The CDR3 coding sequence is TGTGCCAGTAGTATAGGACAGGGATTTAGCAATCAGCCCCAGCATTTT.

The CDR3 region has the DNA TGCGCCAGCAGCTTGATTGGGACTAGCGGGATGTTGACAGATACGCAGTATTTT. As protein: CASSLIGTSGMLTDTQYF. V and J are TRBV5-1 and TRBJ2-3; 13 bases line up with TRBD2. Per the germline V gene, CDR1 is SGHRS and CDR2 is YFSETQ. There are 18 residues in the CDR3. V was pared by 1 base and J by 3 bases, with 8 bases of the junction left unmatched.

The J gene is TRBJ2-5, the V gene TRBV11-3, with a weak D call TRBD1 (5 bases). This CDR3 is built from 15 residues. V was cut by 5 bases and J by 5 bases, with 18 bases left in between. CDR1 SGHNT and CDR2 YENEEA come from the germline V gene. The CDR3 loop is CASSQGLTVGETQYF. The CDR3 DNA follows: TGTGCCAGCAGCCAGGGTTTAACAGTCGGTGAGACCCAGTACTTC.

The chain recombines TRBV14 with TRBJ2-2; TRBD1 matches 9 bases. The CDR3 covers 18 residues. Germline V lookup: CDR1 SGHDN, CDR2 FVKESK. V shed 4 bases and J 3 bases; nucleotides not matched to a gene: 12. This chain's CDR3 is CASSRTGTGTSHTGELFF. CDR3 coding DNA: TGTGCCAGCAGCCGAACCGGGACAGGGACATCCCACACCGGGGAGCTGTTTTTT.

CDR3 nucleotide sequence: TGTGCCAGCAGCTTATTGGGGACTAGCGGCTACGAGCAGTACTTC. Protein sequence: CASSLLGTSGYEQYF. The chain has TRBV11-2 and TRBJ2-7, with TRBD2 identical over 11 bases. V lost 2 bases to trimming and J lost 3 bases; unmatched junction nucleotides: 3. Germline lookup yields CDR1 SGHAT and CDR2 FQNNGV. The CDR3 runs to 15 residues.

This sequence joins TRBV19 and TRBJ1-1; D not certain. Trimming stripped 6 bases from V and 0 bases from J, with 23 bases between. The CDR3 runs to 18 residues. Germline CDR1 LNHDA, CDR2 SQIVND (reference sequence). This chain's CDR3 is CASSTLTSLPHMNTEAFF. CDR3 sequence (DNA): TGTGCCAGTAGCACCCTGACAAGTCTCCCGCACATGAACACTGAAGCTTTCTTT.

The V and J genes are TRBV7-6 and TRBJ1-3; no clear D. Between the trimmed V and J ends, which lost 1 base and 0 bases, there was a span of 13 bases. CDR3 size: 17 residues. From germline, CDR1 is SGHVS and CDR2 FNYEAQ. The CDR3 DNA reads TGTGCCAGCAGCTTAGTGGGCCAGCTCACCTCTGGAAACACCATATATTTT. Its translation: CASSLVGQLTSGNTIYF.

The chain combines TRBV18 with TRBJ1-2; 9 nucleotides match TRBD1. V lost 3 bases and J lost 3; bases outside the gene matches: 5. The CDR3 loop spans 15 amino acids. Per germline, CDR1 KGHSH and CDR2 LQKENI. The CDR3 sequence: CASSPLQGADYGYTF. The DNA for the CDR3 is TGTGCCAGCTCACCTCTACAGGGGGCAGACTATGGCTACACCTTC.

V gene TRBV5-1 combines with J gene TRBJ2-5, with a weak D call TRBD1 (5 bases). CDR3 length: 16 residues. Trimming cost V 4 bases and J 0 bases, with 16 bases left between them. Germline CDR1 SGHRS, CDR2 YFSETQ. CDR3 in amino acids: CASSPFDRADQETQYF. DNA for the CDR3: TGCGCCAGCAGCCCCTTCGACAGAGCCGACCAAGAGACCCAGTACTTC. The full variable domain, with the rest looked up from reference TRBV5-1 and TRBJ2-5, is KAGVTQTPRYLIKTRGQQVTLSCSPISGHRSVSWYQQTPGQGLQFLFEYFSETQRNKGNFPGRFSGRQFSNSRSEMNVSTLELGDSALYLCASSPFDRADQETQYFGPGTRLLVL.